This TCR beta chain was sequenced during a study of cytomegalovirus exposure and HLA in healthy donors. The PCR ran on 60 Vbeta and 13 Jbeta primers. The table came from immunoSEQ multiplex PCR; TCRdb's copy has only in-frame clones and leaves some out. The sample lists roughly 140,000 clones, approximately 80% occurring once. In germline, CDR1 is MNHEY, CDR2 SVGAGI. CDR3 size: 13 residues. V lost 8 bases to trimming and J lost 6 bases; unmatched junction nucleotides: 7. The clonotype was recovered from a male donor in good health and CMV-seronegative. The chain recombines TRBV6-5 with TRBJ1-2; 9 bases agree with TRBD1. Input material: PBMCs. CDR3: CASGNRGQDGYTF. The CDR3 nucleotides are TGTGCCAGCGGAAACAGGGGGCAGGATGGCTACACCTTC.